Here is one T cell receptor beta chain with its context. Antigen specificity is unknown. The CDR3 extends over 18 amino acids. Germline V gene sequence: CDR1 KGHSH, CDR2 LQKENI. Tagging with unique molecular identifiers was a feature of the TCR beta cDNA libraries. T cells numbering roughly 1 to 10 million yielded cDNA molecules that totaled roughly 500,000. Each CDR3 protein gets one entry after TCRdb re-called the PCR reads with MiXCR. The sample has about 160,000 distinct CDR3 sequences, about 36% seen once. The sample belongs to a study of post-analysis software for immune sequencing data. Study-wide points: Elevated frequency relative to controls characterized several TRBV segments in patients, TRBV5-6, TRBV5-1 and TRBV20-1 among them. Controls had significantly higher normalized Chao1 diversity than multiple sclerosis patients.

The sequence was collected from a girl aged 5 to 17 with multiple sclerosis. The gene calls are TRBV18 and TRBJ2-7, with 14 nucleotides matching TRBD2. The DNA matches TRBJ2-5 better at its end, which makes the J call doubtful. Material: blood, obtained after autologous hematopoietic stem cell transplantation. CDR3 loop: CASTPRGLAGVGEETQYF. The CDR3, as DNA: TGTGCCAGCACTCCCCGGGGACTAGCGGGAGTCGGCGAAGAGACCCAGTACTTC.